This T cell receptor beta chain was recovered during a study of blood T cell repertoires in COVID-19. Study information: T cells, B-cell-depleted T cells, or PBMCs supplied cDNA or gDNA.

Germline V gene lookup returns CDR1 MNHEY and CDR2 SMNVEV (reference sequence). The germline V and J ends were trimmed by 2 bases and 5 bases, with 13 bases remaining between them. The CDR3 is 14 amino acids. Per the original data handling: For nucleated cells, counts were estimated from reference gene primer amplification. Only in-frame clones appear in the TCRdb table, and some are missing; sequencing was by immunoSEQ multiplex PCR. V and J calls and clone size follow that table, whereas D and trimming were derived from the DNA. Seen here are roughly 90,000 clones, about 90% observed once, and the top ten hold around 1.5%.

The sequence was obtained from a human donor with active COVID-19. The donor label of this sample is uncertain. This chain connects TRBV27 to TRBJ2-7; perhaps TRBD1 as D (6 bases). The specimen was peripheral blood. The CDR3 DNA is TGTGCCAGCAGTTTACGGGCCCAGGGGCACGAGCAGTACTTC. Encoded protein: CASSLRAQGHEQYF.